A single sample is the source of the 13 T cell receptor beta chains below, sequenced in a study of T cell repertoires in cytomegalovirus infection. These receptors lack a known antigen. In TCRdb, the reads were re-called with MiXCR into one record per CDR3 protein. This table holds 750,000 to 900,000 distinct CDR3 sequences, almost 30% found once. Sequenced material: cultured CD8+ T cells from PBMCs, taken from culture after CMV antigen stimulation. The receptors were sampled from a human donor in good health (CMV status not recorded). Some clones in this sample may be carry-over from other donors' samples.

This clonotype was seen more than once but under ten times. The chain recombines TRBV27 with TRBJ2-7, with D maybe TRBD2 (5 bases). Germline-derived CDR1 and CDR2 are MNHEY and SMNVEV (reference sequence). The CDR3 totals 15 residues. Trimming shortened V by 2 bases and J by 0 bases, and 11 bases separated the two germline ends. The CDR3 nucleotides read TGTGCCAGCAGTTTAGCCGGGGATAGCTCCTACGAGCAGTACGTC. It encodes CASSLAGDSSYEQYV.

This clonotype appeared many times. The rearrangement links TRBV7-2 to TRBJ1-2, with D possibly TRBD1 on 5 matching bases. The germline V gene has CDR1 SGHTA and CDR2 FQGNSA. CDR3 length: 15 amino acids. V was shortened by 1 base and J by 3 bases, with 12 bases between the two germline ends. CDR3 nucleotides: TGTGCCAGCAGCTTAGATGCAGGGACGGACTATGGCTACACCTTC. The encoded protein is CASSLDAGTDYGYTF. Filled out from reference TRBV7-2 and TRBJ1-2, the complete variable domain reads GAGVSQSPSNKVTEKGKDVELRCDPISGHTALYWYRQSLGQGLEFLIYFQGNSAPDKSGLPSDRFSAERTGGSVSTLTIQRTQQEDSAVYLCASSLDAGTDYGYTFGSGTRLTVV.

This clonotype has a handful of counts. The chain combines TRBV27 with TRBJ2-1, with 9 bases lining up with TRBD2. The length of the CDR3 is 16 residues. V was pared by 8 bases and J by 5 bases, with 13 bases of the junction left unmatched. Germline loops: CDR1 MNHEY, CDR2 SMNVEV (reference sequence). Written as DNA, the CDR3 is TGTGCCAGCTTTTCTTTCAGCGGGGGGCCGGACAATGAGCAGTTCTTC. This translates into CASFSFSGGPDNEQFF.

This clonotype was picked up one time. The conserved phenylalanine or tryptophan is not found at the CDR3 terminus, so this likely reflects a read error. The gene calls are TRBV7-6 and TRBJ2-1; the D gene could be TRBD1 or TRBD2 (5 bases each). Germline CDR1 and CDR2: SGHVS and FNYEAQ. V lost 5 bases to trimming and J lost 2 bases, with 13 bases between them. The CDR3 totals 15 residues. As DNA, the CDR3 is TGTGCCAGCAGCCCCAGAGGGGATACCTACAATGAGCAGTTCTCC. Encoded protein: CASSPRGDTYNEQFS.

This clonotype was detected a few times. CDR3 DNA: TGTGCCAGCAGTCCTCCGGTCTCAGGGGAAATGGAGCGGTGGCCGGACCAAGAGACCCAGTACTTC. Translation: CASSPPVSGEMERWPDQETQYF. The chain is built from TRBV28 and TRBJ2-5; D is perhaps TRBD1 (6 bases). This CDR3 is built from 22 residues. V dropped 5 bases and J dropped 0 bases, with 34 bases sitting between them. CDR1 and CDR2 (germline): MDHEN, SYDVKM.

CDR3 coding DNA: TGTGCCAGCAAGGTGGCCGCCGACACCGGGGAGCTGTTTTTT. This translates into CASKVAADTGELFF. This chain links TRBV13 with TRBJ2-2; no clear D gene. This CDR3 region has 14 residues. V was pared by 7 bases and J by 3 bases, with 12 bases between. CDR1 PRHDT and CDR2 FYEKMQ come from the germline V gene (reference sequence).

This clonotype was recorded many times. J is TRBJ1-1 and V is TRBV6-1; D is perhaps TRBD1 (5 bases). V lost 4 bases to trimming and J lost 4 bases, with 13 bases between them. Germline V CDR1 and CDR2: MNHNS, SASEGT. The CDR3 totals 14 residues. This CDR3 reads CASSGQGLATEAFF. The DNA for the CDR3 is TGTGCCAGCAGTGGGCAGGGACTGGCCACTGAAGCTTTCTTT.

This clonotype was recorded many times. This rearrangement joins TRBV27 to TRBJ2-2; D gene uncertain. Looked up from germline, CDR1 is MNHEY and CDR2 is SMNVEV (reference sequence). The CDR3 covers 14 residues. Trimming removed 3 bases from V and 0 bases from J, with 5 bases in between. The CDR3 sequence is CASSFGANTGELFF. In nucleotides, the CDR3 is TGTGCCAGCAGTTTCGGCGCGAACACCGGGGAGCTGTTTTTT.

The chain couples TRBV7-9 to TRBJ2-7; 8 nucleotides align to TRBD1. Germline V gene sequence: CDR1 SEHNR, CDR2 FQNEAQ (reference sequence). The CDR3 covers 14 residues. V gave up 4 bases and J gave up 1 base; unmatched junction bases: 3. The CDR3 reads CASSWTGKSYEQYV. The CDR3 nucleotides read TGTGCCAGCAGCTGGACAGGGAAGTCCTACGAGCAGTACGTC.

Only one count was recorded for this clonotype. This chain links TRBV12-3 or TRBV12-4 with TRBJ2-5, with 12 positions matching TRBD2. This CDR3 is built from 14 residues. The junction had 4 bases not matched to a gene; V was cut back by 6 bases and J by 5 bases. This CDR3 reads CASRGLAGRETQYF. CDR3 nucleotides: TGTGCCAGCAGAGGACTAGCGGGGAGGGAGACCCAGTACTTC.

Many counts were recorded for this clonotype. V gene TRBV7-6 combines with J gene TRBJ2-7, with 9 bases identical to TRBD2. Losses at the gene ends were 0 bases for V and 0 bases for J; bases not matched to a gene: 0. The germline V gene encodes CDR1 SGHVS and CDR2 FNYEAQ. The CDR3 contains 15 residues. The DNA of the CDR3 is TGTGCCAGCAGCTTAGCAGCGGGGGGCTCCTACGAGCAGTACTTC. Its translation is CASSLAAGGSYEQYF.

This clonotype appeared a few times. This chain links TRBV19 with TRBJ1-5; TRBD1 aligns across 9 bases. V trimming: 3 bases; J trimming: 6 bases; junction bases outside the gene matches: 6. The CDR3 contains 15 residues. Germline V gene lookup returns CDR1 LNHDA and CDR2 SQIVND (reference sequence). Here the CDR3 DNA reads TGTGCCAGTAGTATTTTAGGGACAGGGCGTCAGCCCCAGCATTTT. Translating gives CASSILGTGRQPQHF.

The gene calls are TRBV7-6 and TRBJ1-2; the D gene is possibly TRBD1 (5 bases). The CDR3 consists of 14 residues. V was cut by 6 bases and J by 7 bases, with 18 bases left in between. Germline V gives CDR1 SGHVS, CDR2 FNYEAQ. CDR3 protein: CASRTGGRYSGYTF. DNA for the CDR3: TGTGCCAGCAGGACGGGGGGGAGATACTCTGGCTACACCTTC.